These 21 T cell receptor beta chains were all obtained from the same sample, sequenced in a study of early T cells in non-severe SARS-CoV-2 infection. From the 5' RACE reads, TCRdb called clonotypes with MiXCR, one entry per CDR3 protein. The sample lists about 49,000 distinct CDR3 sequences; around 6.5% were seen once. The material sequenced was whole blood, taken at baseline. These receptors all stem from an adult who was a healthcare worker with PCR-confirmed SARS-CoV-2 infection or an uninfected control (not recorded which).

This clonotype was detected many times. CDR3 protein: CASSLSGATNEKLFF. The CDR3 bases are TGCGCCAGCAGCTTGAGCGGCGCAACTAATGAAAAACTGTTTTTT. The chain recombines TRBV5-1 with TRBJ1-4; no clear D. This CDR3 comprises 15 residues. Germline-derived CDR1 and CDR2 are SGHRS and YFSETQ. V dropped 1 base and J dropped 0 bases, with 7 bases sitting between them.

This clonotype has ten or more counts. The gene calls are TRBV15 and TRBJ1-1; D remains unclear. The CDR3 runs 13 residues. Trimming left V 0 bases short and J 4 bases short, with 6 bases between. Germline CDR1 reads LNHNV; CDR2 reads YYDKDF (reference sequence). CDR3: CATSRDGFTEAFF. DNA for the CDR3: TGTGCCACCAGCAGAGACGGGTTCACTGAAGCTTTCTTT.

At least ten counts were recorded for this clonotype. V and J are TRBV28 and TRBJ2-1, with TRBD1 matching 7 bases. Germline loops: CDR1 MDHEN, CDR2 SYDVKM. This CDR3 has 12 amino acids. Germline trimming cut 6 bases from V and 7 bases from J; bases unmatched to any gene: 3. DNA for the CDR3: TGTGCCAGCAGGATACAGGGGAATGAGCAGTTCTTC. Amino acids: CASRIQGNEQFF.

This clonotype was seen a handful of times. The rearrangement links TRBV12-3 or TRBV12-4 to TRBJ1-1; D unclear. The CDR3 spans 13 residues. The germline V and J ends were trimmed by 2 bases and 10 bases, with 14 bases remaining between them. The CDR3, as DNA: TGTGCCAGCAGTTTAAGGTCTCCCCCGCGAGCTTTCTTT. It specifies CASSLRSPPRAFF.

In its sample, this clonotype was seen a few times. This CDR3 is CAAGTTTNEKLFF. The CDR3 DNA follows: TGTGCCGCCGGGACAACAACTAATGAAAAACTGTTTTTT. The V and J genes are TRBV7-9 and TRBJ1-4; D perhaps matches TRBD1 (6 bases). V shed 11 bases and J shed 0 bases, with 10 bases lying between them. This CDR3 is built from 13 residues. Germline V gene data show CDR1 as SEHNR and CDR2 as FQNEAQ (reference sequence).

The chain links TRBV5-6 to TRBJ1-2; no clear D. CDR3 length: 15 residues. V was shortened by 4 bases and J by 2 bases, with 15 bases between the two germline ends. CDR1 SGHDT and CDR2 YYEEEE come from the germline V gene. CDR3 sequence reads: CASSALGSGNYGYTF. CDR3 in DNA: TGTGCCAGCAGCGCTTTAGGAAGTGGCAACTATGGCTACACCTTC.

V gene TRBV19 combines with J gene TRBJ1-2; 10 bases fit TRBD1. The germline CDR1 and CDR2 sequences are LNHDA and SQIVND (reference sequence). J was trimmed by 6 bases and V by 4 bases; bases with no gene match: 5. The CDR3 loop spans 14 amino acids. CDR3 region: CASSNWDRGHGYTF. In nucleotides, the CDR3 is TGTGCCAGTAGTAACTGGGACAGGGGCCATGGCTACACCTTC.

The chain joins TRBV11-2 to TRBJ1-4; 9 bases map to TRBD1. This CDR3 contains 14 residues. The germline CDR1 and CDR2 sequences are SGHAT and FQNNGV. The J segment lost 6 bases and the V segment lost 2 bases, leaving 1 base of the junction unmatched. As DNA, the CDR3 is TGTGCCAGCAGCTTACGGGACAGGGATGAAAAACTGTTTTTT. Its translation is CASSLRDRDEKLFF.

The table lists this clonotype with many counts. The V gene is TRBV6-2 or TRBV6-3, the J gene TRBJ2-7; unclear D gene. Deletions cut 6 bases from V and 2 bases from J, with 11 bases between. This CDR3 region has 13 residues. The germline gives CDR1 MNHEY, CDR2 SVGEGT. CDR3 DNA: TGTGCCAGCAGCCACCGGTGGGCCTACGAGCAGTACTTC. Protein sequence: CASSHRWAYEQYF.

The J gene is TRBJ1-1, the V gene TRBV6-6; no clear D. The CDR3 has 15 residues. V was trimmed by 8 bases and J by 2 bases, leaving 18 bases between them. Per the germline V gene, CDR1 is MNHNY and CDR2 is SVGAGI (reference sequence). CDR3 DNA: TGTGCCAGCCTTCGCCCCGCCGGGGTTAACACTGAAGCTTTCTTT. Its translation: CASLRPAGVNTEAFF.

This clonotype was seen many times. V and J are TRBV6-5 and TRBJ2-5; TRBD2 matches 8 bases. The CDR3 has 16 residues. Germline-derived CDR1 and CDR2 are MNHEY and SVGAGI. V was clipped by 6 bases and J by 5 bases; unmatched bases: 14. CDR3 residues: CASSSLPGLGGETQYF. Here the CDR3 DNA reads TGTGCCAGCAGCTCTCTCCCGGGACTAGGGGGGGAGACCCAGTACTTC.

The CDR3 protein is CASSLRTASGANVLTF. The CDR3 bases are TGTGCCAGCAGCTTAAGGACAGCCTCTGGGGCCAACGTCCTGACTTTC. The V call is TRBV11-2, the J call TRBJ2-6, with D maybe TRBD1 (6 bases). CDR3 length: 16 amino acids. V lost 2 bases and J lost 0, with 8 bases in between. Germline CDR1 reads SGHAT; CDR2 reads FQNNGV.

This sequence joins TRBV6-1 and TRBJ2-5; perhaps TRBD2 as D (5 bases). V lost 5 bases and J 10 bases, leaving 11 bases between the germline ends. This CDR3 comprises 11 residues. CDR1 is MNHNS and CDR2 is SASEGT in the germline V gene. In DNA form, the CDR3 reads TGTGCCAGCAGTTCAATCGGAGGCCAGTACTTC. Its protein product is CASSSIGGQYF.

The V and J genes are TRBV18 and TRBJ1-2; possibly TRBD1 for D (5 bases). In germline, CDR1 is KGHSH, CDR2 LQKENI. The CDR3 covers 14 residues. Trimming took 3 bases from V and 6 from J, leaving 14 bases between them. The chain's CDR3 is CASSPGTQRDGYTF. CDR3 DNA: TGTGCCAGCTCACCGGGGACTCAAAGGGATGGCTACACCTTC.

This clonotype was found many times. The rearrangement links TRBV6-5 to TRBJ2-3, with no clear D. This CDR3 spans 14 amino acids. Germline assignment: CDR1 MNHEY and CDR2 SVGAGI. The germline V and J ends were trimmed by 2 bases and 1 base, with 7 bases remaining between them. The CDR3 loop reads CASSYKSRTDTQYF. The CDR3, as DNA: TGTGCCAGCAGTTACAAGTCACGCACAGATACGCAGTATTTT.

This clonotype was observed at least ten times. The chain is built from TRBV5-1 and TRBJ1-3; D gene ambiguous. In germline, CDR1 is SGHRS, CDR2 YFSETQ. CDR3 length equals 14 residues. Trimming cost V 4 bases and J 3 bases, with 11 bases left between them. This chain's CDR3 is CASSTMGSGNTIYF. The DNA of the CDR3 is TGCGCCAGCAGCACGATGGGCAGTGGAAACACCATATATTTT.

This clonotype was seen repeatedly, ten times or more. The V and J genes are TRBV11-3 and TRBJ1-5, with D uncertain. With 1 base removed from V and 5 bases from J, the gap between germline ends came to 12 bases. Germline V gene sequence: CDR1 SGHNT, CDR2 YENEEA. The CDR3 totals 15 residues. The CDR3 loop is CASSLVRGFHQPQHF. The CDR3 DNA reads TGTGCCAGCAGCTTAGTACGGGGATTTCATCAGCCCCAGCATTTT.

In its sample, this clonotype was seen many times. V usage is TRBV20-1 and J usage is TRBJ2-7; TRBD2 aligns across 7 bases. CDR1 is DFQATT and CDR2 is SNEGSKA in the germline V gene (reference sequence). This CDR3 spans 13 amino acids. The CDR3: CSPGRGSSYEQYF. In nucleotides, the CDR3 is TGCAGCCCAGGGCGGGGGAGCTCCTACGAGCAGTACTTC.

The sample holds many counts of this clonotype. V is TRBV6-5 and J is TRBJ1-4; weak D call: TRBD1 (5 bases). The V end lost 6 bases, the J end lost 5 bases, and 16 bases lay between the germline ends. Per the germline V gene, CDR1 is MNHEY and CDR2 is SVGAGI. The length of the CDR3 is 15 residues. CDR3 in DNA: TGTGCCAGCAGGCCCCGGAAGGGGCTGAATGAAAAACTGTTTTTT. Translation: CASRPRKGLNEKLFF.

This clonotype was seen many times. This chain joins TRBV4-2 and TRBJ2-5; 9 bases map to TRBD2. CDR1 is LGHNA, CDR2 YNFKEQ, per germline. Trimming cost V 4 bases and J 3 bases; bases outside gene matches: 6. There are 15 residues in the CDR3. CDR3 region: CASSRLIAGEETQYF. The CDR3 DNA follows: TGTGCCAGCAGCCGTTTAATAGCGGGGGAAGAGACCCAGTACTTC.

This clonotype was observed a few times. V usage is TRBV20-1 and J usage is TRBJ2-7; 7 nucleotides line up with TRBD2. The CDR3 totals 15 residues. Trimming cost V 5 bases and J 3 bases; bases outside gene matches: 13. Germline CDR1 reads DFQATT; CDR2 reads SNEGSKA (reference sequence). CDR3 sequence (DNA): TGCAGTGCTCGCCCTTTGGCGGGGGTGATCTACGAGCAGTACTTC. Protein: CSARPLAGVIYEQYF.